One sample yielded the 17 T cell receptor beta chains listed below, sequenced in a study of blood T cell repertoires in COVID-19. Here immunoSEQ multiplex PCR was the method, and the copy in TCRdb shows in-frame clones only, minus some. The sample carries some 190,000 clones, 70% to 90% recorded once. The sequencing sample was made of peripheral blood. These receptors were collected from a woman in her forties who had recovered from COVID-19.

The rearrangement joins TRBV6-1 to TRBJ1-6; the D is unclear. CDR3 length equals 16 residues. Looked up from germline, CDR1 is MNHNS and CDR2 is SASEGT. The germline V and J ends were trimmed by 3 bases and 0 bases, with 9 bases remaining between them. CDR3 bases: TGTGCCAGCAGTGACGTAATCGGCTCCTATAATTCACCCCTCCACTTT. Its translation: CASSDVIGSYNSPLHF.

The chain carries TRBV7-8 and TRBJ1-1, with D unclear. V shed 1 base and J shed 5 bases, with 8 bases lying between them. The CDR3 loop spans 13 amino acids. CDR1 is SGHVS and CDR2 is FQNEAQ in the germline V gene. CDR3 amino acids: CASSLGLETEAFF. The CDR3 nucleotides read TGTGCCAGCAGCTTAGGTCTCGAGACTGAAGCTTTCTTT.

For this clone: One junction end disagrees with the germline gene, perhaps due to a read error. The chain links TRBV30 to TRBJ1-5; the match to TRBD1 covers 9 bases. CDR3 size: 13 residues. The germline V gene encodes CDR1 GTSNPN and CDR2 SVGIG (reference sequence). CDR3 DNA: TGTGCCTGGAGTTTACAGGGGGCTCAGGCCCAGCATTTT. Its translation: CAWSLQGAQAQHF.

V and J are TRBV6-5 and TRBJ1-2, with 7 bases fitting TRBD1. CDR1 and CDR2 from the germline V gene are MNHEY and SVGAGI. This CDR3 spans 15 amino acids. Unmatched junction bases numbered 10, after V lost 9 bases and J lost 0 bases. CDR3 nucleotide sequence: TGTGCCAGTAAAAAAGACAGGGTGGCTAACTATGGCTACACCTTC. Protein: CASKKDRVANYGYTF.

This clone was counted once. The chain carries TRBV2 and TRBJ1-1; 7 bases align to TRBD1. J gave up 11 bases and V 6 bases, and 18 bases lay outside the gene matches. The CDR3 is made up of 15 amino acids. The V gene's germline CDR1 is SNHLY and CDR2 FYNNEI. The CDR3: CASRRGDRDVAYAFF. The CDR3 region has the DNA TGTGCCAGCAGGAGAGGAGACAGGGATGTCGCTTACGCTTTCTTT.

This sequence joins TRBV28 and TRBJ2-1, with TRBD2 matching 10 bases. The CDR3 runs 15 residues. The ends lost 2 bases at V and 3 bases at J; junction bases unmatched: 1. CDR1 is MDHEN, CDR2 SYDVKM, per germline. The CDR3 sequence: CASSLRLAGYNEQFF. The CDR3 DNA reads TGTGCCAGCAGTTTACGACTAGCGGGCTACAATGAGCAGTTCTTC.

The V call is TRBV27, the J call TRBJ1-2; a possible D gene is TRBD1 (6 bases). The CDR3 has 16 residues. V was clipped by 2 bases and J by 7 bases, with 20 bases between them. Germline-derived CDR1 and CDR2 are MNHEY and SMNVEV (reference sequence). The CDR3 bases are TGTGCCAGCAGTTTAATGTTTGGGGCAGGGGTTAGTGGCTACACCTTC. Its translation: CASSLMFGAGVSGYTF.

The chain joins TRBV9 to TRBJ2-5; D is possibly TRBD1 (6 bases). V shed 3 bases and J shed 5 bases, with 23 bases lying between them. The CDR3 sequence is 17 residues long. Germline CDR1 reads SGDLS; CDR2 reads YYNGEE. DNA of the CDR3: TGTGCCAGCAGCGCGAGCAGGGGCCGGCTACATGGGGAGACCCAGTACTTC. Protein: CASSASRGRLHGETQYF.

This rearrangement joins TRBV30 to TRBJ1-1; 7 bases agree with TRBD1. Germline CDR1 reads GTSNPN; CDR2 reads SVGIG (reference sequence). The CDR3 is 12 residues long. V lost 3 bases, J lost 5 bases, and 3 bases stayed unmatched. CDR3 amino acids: CAWRRGRTEAFF. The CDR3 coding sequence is TGTGCCTGGAGAAGGGGGCGAACTGAAGCTTTCTTT.

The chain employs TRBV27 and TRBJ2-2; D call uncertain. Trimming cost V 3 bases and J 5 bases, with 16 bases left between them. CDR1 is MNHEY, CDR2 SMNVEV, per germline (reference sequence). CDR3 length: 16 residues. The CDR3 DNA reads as TGTGCCAGCAGTTTTGACTCGCCCGAGAGAACCGGGGAGCTGTTTTTT. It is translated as CASSFDSPERTGELFF.

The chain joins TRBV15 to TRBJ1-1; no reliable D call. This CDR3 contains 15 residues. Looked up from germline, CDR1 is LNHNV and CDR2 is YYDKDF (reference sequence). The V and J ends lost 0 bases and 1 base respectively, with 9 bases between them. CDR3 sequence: CATSRDLAGNTEAFF. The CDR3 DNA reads TGTGCCACCAGCAGAGATCTGGCAGGGAACACTGAAGCTTTCTTT.

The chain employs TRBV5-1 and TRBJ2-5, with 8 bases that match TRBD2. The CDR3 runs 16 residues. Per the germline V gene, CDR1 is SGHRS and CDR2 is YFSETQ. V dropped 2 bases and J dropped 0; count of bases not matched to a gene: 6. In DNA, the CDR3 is TGCGCCAGCAGCTTTGGACTAGCTGAGGACCAAGAGACCCAGTACTTC. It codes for CASSFGLAEDQETQYF.

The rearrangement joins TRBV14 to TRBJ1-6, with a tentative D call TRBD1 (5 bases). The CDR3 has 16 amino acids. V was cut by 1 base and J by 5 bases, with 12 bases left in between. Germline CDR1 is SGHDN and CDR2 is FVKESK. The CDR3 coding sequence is TGTGCCAGCAGCCAAGTAGGGGCTCGGGATAATTCACCCCTCCACTTT. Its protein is CASSQVGARDNSPLHF. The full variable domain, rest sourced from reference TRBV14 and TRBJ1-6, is EAGVTQFPSHSVIEKGQTVTLRCDPISGHDNLYWYRRVMGKEIKFLLHFVKESKQDESGMPNNRFLAERTGGTYSTLKVQPAELEDSGVYFCASSQVGARDNSPLHFGNGTRLTVT.

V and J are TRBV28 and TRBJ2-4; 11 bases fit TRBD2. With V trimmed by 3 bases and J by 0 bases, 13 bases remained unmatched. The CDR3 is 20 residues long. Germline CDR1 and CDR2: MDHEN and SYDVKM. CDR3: CASSLYDQTSGNLAKNIQYF. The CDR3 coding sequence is TGTGCCAGCAGTTTGTACGATCAGACTAGCGGGAATCTAGCCAAAAACATTCAGTACTTC.

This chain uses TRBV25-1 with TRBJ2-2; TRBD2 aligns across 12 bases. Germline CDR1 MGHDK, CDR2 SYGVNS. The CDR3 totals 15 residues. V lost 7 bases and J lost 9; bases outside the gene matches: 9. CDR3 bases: TGTGCCAGCAAAGCCGGGACTAGCGGGTTTCGGGAGCTGTTTTTT. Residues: CASKAGTSGFRELFF.

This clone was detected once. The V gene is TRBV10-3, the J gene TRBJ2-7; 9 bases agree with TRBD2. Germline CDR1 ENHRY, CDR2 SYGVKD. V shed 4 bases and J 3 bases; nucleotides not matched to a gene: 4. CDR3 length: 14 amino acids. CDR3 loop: CAISATSGLYEQYF. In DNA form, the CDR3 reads TGTGCCATCAGTGCGACTAGCGGCCTCTACGAGCAGTACTTC.

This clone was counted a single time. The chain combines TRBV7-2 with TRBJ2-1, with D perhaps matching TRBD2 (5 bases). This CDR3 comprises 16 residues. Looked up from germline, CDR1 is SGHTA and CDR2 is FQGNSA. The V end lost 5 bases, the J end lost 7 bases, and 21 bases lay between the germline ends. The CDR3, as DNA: TGTGCCAGCAGCAAACGGACTCGCGGCGGTGTAAATGAGCAGTTCTTC. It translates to CASSKRTRGGVNEQFF.